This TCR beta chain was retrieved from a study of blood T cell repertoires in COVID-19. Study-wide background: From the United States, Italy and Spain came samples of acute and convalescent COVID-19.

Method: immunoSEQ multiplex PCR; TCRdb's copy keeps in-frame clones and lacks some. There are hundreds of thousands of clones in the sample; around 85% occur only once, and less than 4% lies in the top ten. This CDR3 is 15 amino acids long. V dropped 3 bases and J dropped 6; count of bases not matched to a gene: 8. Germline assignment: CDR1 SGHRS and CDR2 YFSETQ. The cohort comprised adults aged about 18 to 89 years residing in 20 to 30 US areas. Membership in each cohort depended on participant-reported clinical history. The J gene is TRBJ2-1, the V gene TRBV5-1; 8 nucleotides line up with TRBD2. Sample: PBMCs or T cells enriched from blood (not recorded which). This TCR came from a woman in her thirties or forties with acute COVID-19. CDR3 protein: CASSSTGRGGNEQFF. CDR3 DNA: TGCGCCAGCAGCTCAACCGGGAGGGGGGGCAATGAGCAGTTCTTC.